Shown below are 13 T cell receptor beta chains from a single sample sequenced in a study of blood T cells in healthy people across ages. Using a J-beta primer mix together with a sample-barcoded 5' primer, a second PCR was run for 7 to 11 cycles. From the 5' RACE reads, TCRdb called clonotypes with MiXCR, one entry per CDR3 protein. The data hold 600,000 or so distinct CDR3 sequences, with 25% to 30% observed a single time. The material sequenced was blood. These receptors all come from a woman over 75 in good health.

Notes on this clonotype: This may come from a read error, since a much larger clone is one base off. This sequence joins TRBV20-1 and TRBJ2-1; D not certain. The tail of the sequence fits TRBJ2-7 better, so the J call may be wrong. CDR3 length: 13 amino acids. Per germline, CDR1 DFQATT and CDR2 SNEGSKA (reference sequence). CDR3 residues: CSARQDLYNEQYF. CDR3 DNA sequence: TGCAGTGCTCGACAAGACCTTTACAATGAGCAGTACTTC.

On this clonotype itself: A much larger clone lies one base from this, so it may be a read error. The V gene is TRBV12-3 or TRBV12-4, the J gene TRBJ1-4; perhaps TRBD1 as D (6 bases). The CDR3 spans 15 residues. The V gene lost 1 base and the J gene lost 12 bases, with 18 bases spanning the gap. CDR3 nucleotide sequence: TGTGCCAGCAGTTTAGGGAGGGGGAGTGGAGAAGAACTGTTTTTT. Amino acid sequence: CASSLGRGSGEELFF.

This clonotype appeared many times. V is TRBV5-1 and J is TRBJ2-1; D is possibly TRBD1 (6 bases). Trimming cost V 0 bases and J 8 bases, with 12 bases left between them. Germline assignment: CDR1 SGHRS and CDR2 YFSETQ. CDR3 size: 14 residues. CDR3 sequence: CASSLEQPGDEQFF. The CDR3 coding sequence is TGCGCCAGCAGCTTGGAGCAGCCAGGGGATGAGCAGTTCTTC.

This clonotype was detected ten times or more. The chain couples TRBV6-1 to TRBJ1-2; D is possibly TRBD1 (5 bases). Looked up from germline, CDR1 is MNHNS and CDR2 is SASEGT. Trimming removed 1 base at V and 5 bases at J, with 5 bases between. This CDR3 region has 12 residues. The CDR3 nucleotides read TGTGCCAGCAGTGAAGAGGGGTATGGCTACACCTTC. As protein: CASSEEGYGYTF.

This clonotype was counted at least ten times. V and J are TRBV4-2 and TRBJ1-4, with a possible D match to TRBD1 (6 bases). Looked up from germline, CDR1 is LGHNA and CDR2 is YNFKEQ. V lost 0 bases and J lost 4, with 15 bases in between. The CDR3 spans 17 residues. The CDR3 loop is CASSQDVSGQFNEKLFF. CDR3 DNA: TGTGCCAGCAGCCAAGATGTTTCCGGACAGTTTAATGAAAAACTGTTTTTT.

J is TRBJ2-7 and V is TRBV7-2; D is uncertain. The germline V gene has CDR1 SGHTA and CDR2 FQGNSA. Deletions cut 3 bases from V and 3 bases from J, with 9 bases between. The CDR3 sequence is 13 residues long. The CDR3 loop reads CASSFTTNYEQYF. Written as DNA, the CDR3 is TGTGCCAGCAGCTTTACTACCAACTACGAGCAGTACTTC. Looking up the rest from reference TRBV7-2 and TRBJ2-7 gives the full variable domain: GAGVSQSPSNKVTEKGKDVELRCDPISGHTALYWYRQSLGQGLEFLIYFQGNSAPDKSGLPSDRFSAERTGGSVSTLTIQRTQQEDSAVYLCASSFTTNYEQYFGPGTRLTVT.

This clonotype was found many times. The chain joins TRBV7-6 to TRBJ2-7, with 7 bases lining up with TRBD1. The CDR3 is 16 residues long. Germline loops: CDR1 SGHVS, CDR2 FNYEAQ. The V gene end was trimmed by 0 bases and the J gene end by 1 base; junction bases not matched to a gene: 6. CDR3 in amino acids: CASSLAGGDSSYEQYF. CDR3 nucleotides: TGTGCCAGCAGCTTAGCTGGTGGGGACAGTTCCTACGAGCAGTACTTC.

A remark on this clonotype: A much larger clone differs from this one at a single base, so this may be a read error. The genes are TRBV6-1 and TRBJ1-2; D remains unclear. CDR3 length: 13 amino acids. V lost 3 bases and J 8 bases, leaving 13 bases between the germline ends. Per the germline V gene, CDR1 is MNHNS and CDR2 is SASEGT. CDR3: CASSEDGVSGYTF. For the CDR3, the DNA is TGTGCCAGCAGTGAGGACGGGGTGAGCGGCTACACCTTC.

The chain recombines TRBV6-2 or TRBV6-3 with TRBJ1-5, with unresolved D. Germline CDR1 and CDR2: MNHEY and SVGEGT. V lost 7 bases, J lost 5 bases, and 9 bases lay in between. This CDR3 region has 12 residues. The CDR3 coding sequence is TGTGCCAGCAAACATAGTGATCAGCCCCAGCATTTT. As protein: CASKHSDQPQHF.

CDR3 sequence: CASSQVGRNEQFF. The CDR3 region has the DNA TGTGCCAGCAGCCAAGTAGGGAGAAATGAGCAGTTCTTC. This chain uses TRBV14 with TRBJ2-1, with D possibly matching TRBD2 (5 bases). The CDR3 contains 13 residues. V was trimmed by 1 base and J by 7 bases, leaving 8 bases between them. Looked up from germline, CDR1 is SGHDN and CDR2 is FVKESK.

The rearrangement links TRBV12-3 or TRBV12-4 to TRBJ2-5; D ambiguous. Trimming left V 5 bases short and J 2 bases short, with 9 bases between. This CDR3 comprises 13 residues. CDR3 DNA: TGTGCCAGCAGTCCTCGACGGCAAGAGACCCAGTACTTC. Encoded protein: CASSPRRQETQYF.

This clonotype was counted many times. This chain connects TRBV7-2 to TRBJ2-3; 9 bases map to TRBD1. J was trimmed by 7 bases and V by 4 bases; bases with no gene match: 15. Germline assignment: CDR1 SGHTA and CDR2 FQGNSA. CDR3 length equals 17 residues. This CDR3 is CASSSTPGTGSQNTQYF. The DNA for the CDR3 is TGTGCCAGCAGCTCAACGCCCGGGACAGGGTCCCAGAATACGCAGTATTTT.

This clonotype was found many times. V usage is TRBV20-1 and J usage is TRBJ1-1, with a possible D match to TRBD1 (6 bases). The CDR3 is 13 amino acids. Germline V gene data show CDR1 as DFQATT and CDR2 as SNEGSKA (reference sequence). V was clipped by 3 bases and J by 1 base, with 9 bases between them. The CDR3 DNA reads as TGCAGTGCTAGTCGGGGGCCGAACACTGAAGCTTTCTTT. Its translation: CSASRGPNTEAFF.